Detailed here is one T cell receptor (beta chain). The data are from a study of blood T cell repertoires in COVID-19. Overall study: In each case, the material was cDNA or gDNA derived from T cells, B-cell-depleted T cells, or PBMCs.

The V end was cut by 2 bases, the J end by 5 bases, with 23 bases between. CDR1 SGHDT and CDR2 YYEEEE come from the germline V gene. CDR3 length: 17 residues. Authors' methods: For nucleated cells, counts were estimated from reference gene primer amplification. Assay used: immunoSEQ multiplex PCR; TCRdb lists only in-frame clones, some missing. Clone size and V and J calls were adopted from that table, with D and trimming inferred from the DNA. The profile shows tens of thousands of clones, around 86% of them singletons. Sequenced material: peripheral blood. This receptor was obtained from a man in his fifties or sixties with COVID-19, enrolled during active disease. The V gene is TRBV5-6, the J gene TRBJ2-7, with D possibly being TRBD2 (5 bases). DNA of the CDR3: TGTGCCAGCAGCTTAGGCGGTGGGGAGTTCTATCGAGACGAGCAGTACTTC. It translates to CASSLGGGEFYRDEQYF.